This T cell receptor (beta chain) came from a study of cytomegalovirus exposure and HLA in healthy donors. Study overall: The 130 or so validation repertoires, a later analysis reported, used the same platform as the approximately 730 repertoires from the first cohort.

Sequencing was performed with immunoSEQ multiplex PCR; in TCRdb, only in-frame clones are kept and a portion is missing. The table has about 200,000 clones, 80% to 85% seen once. With 0 bases clipped from V and 7 bases from J, the junction kept 15 bases outside the gene matches. This CDR3 comprises 18 residues. Sequencing used PBMCs. The receptor was isolated from a woman in her twenties or thirties in good health and CMV-seronegative. The chain is built from TRBV23-1 and TRBJ2-7; 10 positions agree with TRBD2. TRBV23-1 is filed as an ORF, its function uncertain. The CDR3 spells CASSQSLASGSKTGEQYF. The CDR3 coding sequence is TGCGCCAGCAGTCAATCTTTGGCTAGCGGGAGTAAAACGGGGGAGCAGTACTTC.